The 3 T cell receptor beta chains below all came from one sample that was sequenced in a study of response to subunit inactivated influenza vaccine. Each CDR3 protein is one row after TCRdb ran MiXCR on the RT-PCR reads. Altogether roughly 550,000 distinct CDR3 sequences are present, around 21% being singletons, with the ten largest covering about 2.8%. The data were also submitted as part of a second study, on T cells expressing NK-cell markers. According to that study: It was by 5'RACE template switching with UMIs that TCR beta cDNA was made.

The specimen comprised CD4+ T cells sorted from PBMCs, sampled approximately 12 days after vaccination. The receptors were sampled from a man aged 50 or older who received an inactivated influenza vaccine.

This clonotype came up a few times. CDR3 nucleotide sequence: TGTGCCAGCAGCGTGGGTGTCTCTGGAAACACCATATATTTT. This codes for CASSVGVSGNTIYF. V and J are TRBV9 and TRBJ1-3, with D unclear. This CDR3 spans 14 amino acids. V was pared by 2 bases and J by 0 bases, with 6 bases between. Per germline, CDR1 SGDLS and CDR2 YYNGEE.

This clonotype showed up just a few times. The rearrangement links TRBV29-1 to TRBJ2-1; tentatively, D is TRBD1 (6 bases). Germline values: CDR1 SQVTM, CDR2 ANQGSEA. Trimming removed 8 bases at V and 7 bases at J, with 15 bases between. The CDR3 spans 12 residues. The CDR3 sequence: CSSREGGNEQFF. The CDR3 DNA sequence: TGCAGCTCTAGGGAAGGGGGTAATGAGCAGTTCTTC.

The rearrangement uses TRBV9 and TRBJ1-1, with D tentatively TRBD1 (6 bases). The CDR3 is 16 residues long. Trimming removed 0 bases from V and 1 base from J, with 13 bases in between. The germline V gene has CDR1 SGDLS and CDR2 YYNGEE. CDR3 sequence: CASSVAPDRWNTEAFF. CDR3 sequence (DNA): TGTGCCAGCAGCGTAGCCCCGGACAGATGGAACACTGAAGCTTTCTTT.